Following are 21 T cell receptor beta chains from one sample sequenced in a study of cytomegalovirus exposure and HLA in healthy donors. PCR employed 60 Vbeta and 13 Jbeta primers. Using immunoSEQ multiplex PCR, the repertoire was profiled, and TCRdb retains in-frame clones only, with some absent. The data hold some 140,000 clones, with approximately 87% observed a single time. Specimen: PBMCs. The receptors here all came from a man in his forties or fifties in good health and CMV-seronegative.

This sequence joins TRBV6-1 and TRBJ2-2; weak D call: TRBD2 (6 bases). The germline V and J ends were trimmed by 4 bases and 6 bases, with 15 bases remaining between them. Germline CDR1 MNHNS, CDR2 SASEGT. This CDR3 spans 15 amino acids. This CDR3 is CASSGSPRGSGELFF. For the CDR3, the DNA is TGTGCCAGCAGTGGATCCCCTCGGGGGTCCGGGGAGCTGTTTTTT.

The CDR3 DNA follows: TGCAGCGTTGAAATGGTCAGGACAGCTAACTATGGCTACACCTTC. Its protein product is CSVEMVRTANYGYTF. V is TRBV29-1 and J is TRBJ1-2, with a tentative D call TRBD1 (6 bases). CDR1 is SQVTM, CDR2 ANQGSEA, per germline. Trimming stripped 2 bases from V and 0 bases from J, with 13 bases between. CDR3 size: 15 residues.

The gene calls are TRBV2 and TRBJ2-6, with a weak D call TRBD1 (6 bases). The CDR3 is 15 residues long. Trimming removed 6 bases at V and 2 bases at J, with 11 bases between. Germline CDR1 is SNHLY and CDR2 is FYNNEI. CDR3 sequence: CASRRGLAGANVLTF. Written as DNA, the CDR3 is TGTGCCAGCAGGAGGGGGTTGGCTGGGGCCAACGTCCTGACTTTC.

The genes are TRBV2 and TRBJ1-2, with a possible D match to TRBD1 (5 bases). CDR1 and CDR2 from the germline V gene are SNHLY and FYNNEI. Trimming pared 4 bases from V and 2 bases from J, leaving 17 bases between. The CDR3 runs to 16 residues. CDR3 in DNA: TGTGCCAGCAGTGCGACAGCGCTACCTACCAACTATGGCTACACCTTC. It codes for CASSATALPTNYGYTF. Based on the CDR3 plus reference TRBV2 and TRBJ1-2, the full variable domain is EPEVTQTPSHQVTQMGQEVILRCVPISNHLYFYWYRQILGQKVEFLVSFYNNEISEKSEIFDDQFSVERPDGSNFTLKIRSTKLEDSAMYFCASSATALPTNYGYTFGSGTRLTVV.

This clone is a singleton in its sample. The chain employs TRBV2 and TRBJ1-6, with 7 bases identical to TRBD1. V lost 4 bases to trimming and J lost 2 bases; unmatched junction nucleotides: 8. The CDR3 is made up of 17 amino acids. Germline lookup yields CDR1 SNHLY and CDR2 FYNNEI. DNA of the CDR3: TGTGCCAGCAGTGGTCGACAGGGTGGGACCTATAATTCACCCCTCCACTTT. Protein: CASSGRQGGTYNSPLHF.

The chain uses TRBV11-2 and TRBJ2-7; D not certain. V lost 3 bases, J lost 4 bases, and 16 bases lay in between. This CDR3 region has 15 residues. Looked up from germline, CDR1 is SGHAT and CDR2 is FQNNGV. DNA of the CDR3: TGTGCCAGCAGCTTCGGGTCCGTTCCCTCTTACGAGCAGTACTTC. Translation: CASSFGSVPSYEQYF.

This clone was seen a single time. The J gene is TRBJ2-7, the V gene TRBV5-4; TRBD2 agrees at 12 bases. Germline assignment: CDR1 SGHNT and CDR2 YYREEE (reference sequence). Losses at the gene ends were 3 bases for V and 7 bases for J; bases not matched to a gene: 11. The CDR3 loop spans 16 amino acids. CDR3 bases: TGTGCCAGCAGCTCCCCCGCTAGCGGGAGGGCCGGGGAGCAGTACTTC. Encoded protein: CASSSPASGRAGEQYF.

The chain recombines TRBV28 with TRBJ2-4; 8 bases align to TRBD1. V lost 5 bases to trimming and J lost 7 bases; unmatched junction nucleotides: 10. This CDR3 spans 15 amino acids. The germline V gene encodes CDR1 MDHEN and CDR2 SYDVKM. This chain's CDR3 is CASSIGQGSGNIQYF. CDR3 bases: TGTGCCAGCAGTATCGGACAGGGTTCGGGGAACATTCAGTACTTC.

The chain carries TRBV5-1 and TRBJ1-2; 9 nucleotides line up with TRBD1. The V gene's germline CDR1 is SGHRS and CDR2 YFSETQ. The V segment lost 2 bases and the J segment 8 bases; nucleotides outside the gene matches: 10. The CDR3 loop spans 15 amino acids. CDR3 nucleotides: TGCGCCAGCAGCTTCCGGGGACAGGGCGTGGGCGGCTACACCTTC. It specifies CASSFRGQGVGGYTF. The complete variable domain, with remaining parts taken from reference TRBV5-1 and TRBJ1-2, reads KAGVTQTPRYLIKTRGQQVTLSCSPISGHRSVSWYQQTPGQGLQFLFEYFSETQRNKGNFPGRFSGRQFSNSRSEMNVSTLELGDSALYLCASSFRGQGVGGYTFGSGTRLTVV.

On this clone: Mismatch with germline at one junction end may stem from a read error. CDR3 nucleotides: TGCGCCAGCAGCTTGGAAGGAGAGTATCCCTGGGAGCAGTACTTT. Amino acids: CASSLEGEYPWEQYF. The V gene is TRBV5-1, the J gene TRBJ2-7, with a weak D call TRBD2 (5 bases). CDR3 length: 15 amino acids. In germline, CDR1 is SGHRS, CDR2 YFSETQ.

Written as DNA, the CDR3 is TGTGCCAGCAGTGATATCAGGAACTATGGCTACACCTTC. Its translation is CASSDIRNYGYTF. This chain links TRBV2 with TRBJ1-2, with no clear D. Trimming pared 3 bases from V and 2 bases from J, leaving 7 bases between. The CDR3 length is 13 residues. CDR1 is SNHLY and CDR2 is FYNNEI in the germline V gene. The whole variable domain, filled in from reference TRBV2 and TRBJ1-2, reads EPEVTQTPSHQVTQMGQEVILRCVPISNHLYFYWYRQILGQKVEFLVSFYNNEISEKSEIFDDQFSVERPDGSNFTLKIRSTKLEDSAMYFCASSDIRNYGYTFGSGTRLTVV.

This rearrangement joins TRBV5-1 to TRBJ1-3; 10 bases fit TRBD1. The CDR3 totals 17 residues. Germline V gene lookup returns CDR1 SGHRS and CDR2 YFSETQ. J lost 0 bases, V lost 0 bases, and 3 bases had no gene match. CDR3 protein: CASSLGDRGRSGNTIYF. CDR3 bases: TGCGCCAGCAGCTTGGGGGACAGGGGACGCTCTGGAAACACCATATATTTT.

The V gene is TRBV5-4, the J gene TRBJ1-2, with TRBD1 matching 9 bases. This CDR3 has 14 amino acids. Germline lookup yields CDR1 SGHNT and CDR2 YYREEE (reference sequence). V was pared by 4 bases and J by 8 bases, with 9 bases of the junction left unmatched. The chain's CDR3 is CASSPGQGNVGYTF. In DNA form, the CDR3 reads TGTGCCAGCAGCCCCGGACAGGGGAACGTAGGCTACACCTTC.

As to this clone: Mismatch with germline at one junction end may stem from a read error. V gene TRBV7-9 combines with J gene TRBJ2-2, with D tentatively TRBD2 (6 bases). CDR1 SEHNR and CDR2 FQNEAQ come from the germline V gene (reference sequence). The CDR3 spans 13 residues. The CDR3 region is CSSSLTSTGELFF. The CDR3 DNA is TGTTCCAGCAGCCTGACTAGCACCGGGGAGCTGTTTTTT.

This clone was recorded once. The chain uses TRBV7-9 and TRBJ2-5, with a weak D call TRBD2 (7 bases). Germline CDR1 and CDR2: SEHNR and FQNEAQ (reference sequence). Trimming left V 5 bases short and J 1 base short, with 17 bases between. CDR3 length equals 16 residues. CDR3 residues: CASSPRGGGAQETQYF. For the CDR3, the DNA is TGTGCCAGCAGCCCAAGGGGGGGCGGGGCCCAAGAGACCCAGTACTTC.

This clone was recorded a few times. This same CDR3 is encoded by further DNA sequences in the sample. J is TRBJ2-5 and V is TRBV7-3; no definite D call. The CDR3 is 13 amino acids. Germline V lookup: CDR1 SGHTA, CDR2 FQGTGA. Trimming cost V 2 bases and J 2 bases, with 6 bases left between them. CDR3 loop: CASSLRVQETQYF. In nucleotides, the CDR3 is TGTGCCAGCAGCTTACGTGTACAAGAGACCCAGTACTTC.

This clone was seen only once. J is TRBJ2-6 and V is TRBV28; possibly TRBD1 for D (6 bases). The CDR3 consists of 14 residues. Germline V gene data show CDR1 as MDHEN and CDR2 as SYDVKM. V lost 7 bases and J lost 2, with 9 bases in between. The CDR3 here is CASNPGAGANVLTF. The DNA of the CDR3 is TGTGCCAGCAATCCAGGGGCTGGGGCCAACGTCCTGACTTTC.

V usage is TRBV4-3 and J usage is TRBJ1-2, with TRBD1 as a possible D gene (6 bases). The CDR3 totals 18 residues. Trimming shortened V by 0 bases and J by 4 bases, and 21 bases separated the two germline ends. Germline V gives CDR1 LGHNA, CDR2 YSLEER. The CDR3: CASSQDLATGKSFYGYTF. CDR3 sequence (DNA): TGCGCCAGCAGCCAAGATCTTGCAACAGGGAAATCTTTCTATGGCTACACCTTC.

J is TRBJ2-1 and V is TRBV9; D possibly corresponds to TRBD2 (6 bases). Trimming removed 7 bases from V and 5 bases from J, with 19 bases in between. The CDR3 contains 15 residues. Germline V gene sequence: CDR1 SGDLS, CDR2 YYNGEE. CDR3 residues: CASPSMGTRHNEQFF. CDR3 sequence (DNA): TGTGCCAGCCCTTCCATGGGGACTCGCCACAATGAGCAGTTCTTC.

CDR3 DNA sequence: TGTGCCACCAGCAGAGACAGGGGGCAGGGTCAGCCCCAGCATTTT. Amino acid sequence: CATSRDRGQGQPQHF. This chain links TRBV15 with TRBJ1-5; 8 bases match TRBD1. Unmatched junction bases numbered 4, after V lost 0 bases and J lost 6 bases. The CDR3 runs 15 residues. The germline CDR1 and CDR2 sequences are LNHNV and YYDKDF (reference sequence).

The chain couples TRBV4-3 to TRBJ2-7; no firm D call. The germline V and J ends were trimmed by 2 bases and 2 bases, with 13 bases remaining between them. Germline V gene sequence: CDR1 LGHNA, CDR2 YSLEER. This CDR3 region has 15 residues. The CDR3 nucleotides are TGCGCCAGCAGCCAAAGCACAGCCGGTACCTACGAGCAGTACTTC. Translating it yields CASSQSTAGTYEQYF.